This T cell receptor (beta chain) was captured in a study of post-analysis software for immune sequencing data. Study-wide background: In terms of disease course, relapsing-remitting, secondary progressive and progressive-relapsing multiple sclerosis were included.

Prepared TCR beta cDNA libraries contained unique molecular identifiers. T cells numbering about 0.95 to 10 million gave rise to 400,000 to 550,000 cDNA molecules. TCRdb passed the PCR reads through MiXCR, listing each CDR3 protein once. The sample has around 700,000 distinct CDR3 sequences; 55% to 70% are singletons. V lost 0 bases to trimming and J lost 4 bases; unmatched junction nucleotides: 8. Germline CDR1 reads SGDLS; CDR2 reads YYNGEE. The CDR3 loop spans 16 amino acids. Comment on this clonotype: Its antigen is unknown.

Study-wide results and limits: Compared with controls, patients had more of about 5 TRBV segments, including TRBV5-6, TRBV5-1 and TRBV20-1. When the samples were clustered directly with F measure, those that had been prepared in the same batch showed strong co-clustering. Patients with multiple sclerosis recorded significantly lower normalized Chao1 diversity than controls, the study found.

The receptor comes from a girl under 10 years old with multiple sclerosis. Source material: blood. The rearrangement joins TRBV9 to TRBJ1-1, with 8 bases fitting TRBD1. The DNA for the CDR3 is TGTGCCAGCAGCGTAGCTTCAGGGGGCGCAGGCACTGAAGCTTTCTTT. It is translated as CASSVASGGAGTEAFF.